This passage covers 22 T cell receptor beta chains from one sample sequenced in a study of blood T cell repertoires in COVID-19. The data were produced by immunoSEQ multiplex PCR, yet TCRdb's version contains in-frame clones alone and is incomplete. The profile shows some 260,000 clones, around nine tenths of them singletons. The sample taken for sequencing was peripheral blood. The receptor set was obtained from a woman in her thirties or forties who had recovered from COVID-19.

This sequence joins TRBV4-2 and TRBJ1-2; TRBD1 might be the D (5 bases). Germline CDR1 LGHNA, CDR2 YNFKEQ. This CDR3 comprises 15 residues. The germline V and J ends were trimmed by 0 bases and 3 bases, with 11 bases remaining between them. The CDR3 region has the DNA TGTGCCAGCAGCCAAGACAGGGCTAGTTACTATGGCTACACCTTC. It specifies CASSQDRASYYGYTF.

This chain joins TRBV3-1 (or the pseudogene TRBV3-2) and TRBJ1-2; D remains unclear. The V end lost 0 bases, the J end lost 5 bases, and 10 bases lay between the germline ends. Germline V gene data show CDR1 as LGHDT and CDR2 as YNNKEL (reference sequence). This CDR3 is built from 14 residues. The CDR3 bases are TGTGCCAGCAGCCAAGATAGCAGAACATATGGCTACACCTTC. This translates into CASSQDSRTYGYTF.

The chain couples TRBV29-1 to TRBJ2-1; 12 nucleotides match TRBD2. Per germline, CDR1 SQVTM and CDR2 ANQGSEA. The ends lost 7 bases at V and 1 base at J; junction bases unmatched: 5. The CDR3 sequence is 15 residues long. The CDR3 nucleotides are TGCAGCGCATCCGGACTAGCGGGATCCTACAATGAGCAGTTCTTC. Its translation is CSASGLAGSYNEQFF.

This clone was picked up a small number of times. V is TRBV4-2 and J is TRBJ2-7; 11 bases are a match to TRBD2. Trimming took 1 base from V and 0 from J; bases not matched to a gene: 11. The CDR3 is 19 residues long. Looked up from germline, CDR1 is LGHNA and CDR2 is YNFKEQ. CDR3 sequence: CASSQVQLYGTSGSYEQYF. The CDR3 DNA sequence: TGTGCCAGCAGCCAAGTGCAATTATACGGGACTAGCGGCTCCTACGAGCAGTACTTC.

Concerning this clone: The sample holds other DNA sequences that translate to the same CDR3. The CDR3 sequence is CASSPTGVDYGYTF. CDR3 DNA: TGTGCCAGTAGCCCGACAGGGGTCGACTATGGCTACACCTTC. The J gene is TRBJ1-2, the V gene TRBV19, with 8 nucleotides matching TRBD1. Trimming removed 6 bases from V and 3 bases from J; junction bases left unmatched: 6. The germline gives CDR1 LNHDA, CDR2 SQIVND (reference sequence). This CDR3 is built from 14 residues.

This clone was found once. CDR3 sequence: CAWSSGGGRTGELFF. DNA of the CDR3: TGTGCCTGGAGTAGCGGGGGCGGAAGAACCGGGGAGCTGTTTTTT. This chain joins TRBV30 and TRBJ2-2, with TRBD2 matching over 8 bases. Looked up from germline, CDR1 is GTSNPN and CDR2 is SVGIG (reference sequence). The CDR3 extends over 15 amino acids. V lost 2 bases to trimming and J lost 5 bases; unmatched junction nucleotides: 7.

Comments on this clone: Other DNA sequences in this sample translate to the same CDR3. CDR3: CASSGTSVYNEQFF. CDR3 nucleotide sequence: TGTGCCAGCAGTGGGACTAGTGTGTACAATGAGCAGTTCTTC. The chain combines TRBV2 with TRBJ2-1; 7 bases fit TRBD2. Germline CDR1 is SNHLY and CDR2 is FYNNEI. The CDR3 covers 14 residues. V lost 4 bases to trimming and J lost 4 bases; unmatched junction nucleotides: 4.

The chain uses TRBV11-2 and TRBJ2-5, with 10 bases matching TRBD1. The CDR3 length is 15 residues. V lost 1 base and J lost 5; bases outside the gene matches: 4. Per the germline V gene, CDR1 is SGHAT and CDR2 is FQNNGV. CDR3 DNA: TGTGCCAGCAGCTTAGGACAGGGGGCGAGGGAGACCCAGTACTTC. This sequence encodes CASSLGQGARETQYF.

The chain recombines TRBV15 with TRBJ2-1, with a weak D call TRBD1 (6 bases). CDR3 size: 15 residues. Trimming pared 3 bases from V and 4 bases from J, leaving 13 bases between. Germline V gene data show CDR1 as LNHNV and CDR2 as YYDKDF (reference sequence). The CDR3 sequence is CATSSRDRNYNEQFF. The CDR3 coding sequence is TGTGCCACCAGCAGTCGCGACAGGAATTACAATGAGCAGTTCTTC.

The V gene is TRBV29-1, the J gene TRBJ1-4; maybe TRBD1 (5 bases). Germline lookup yields CDR1 SQVTM and CDR2 ANQGSEA. Trimming shortened V by 1 base and J by 8 bases, and 14 bases separated the two germline ends. The CDR3 runs 14 residues. Here the CDR3 DNA reads TGCAGCGTTGAAGGTGGAGGGGTGGGAGAAAAACTGTTTTTT. Translating it yields CSVEGGGVGEKLFF.

The chain carries TRBV7-3 and TRBJ2-1, with D possibly TRBD2 on 6 matching bases. There are 15 residues in the CDR3. Germline loops: CDR1 SGHTA, CDR2 FQGTGA. V was pared by 5 bases and J by 9 bases, with 20 bases between. The CDR3 sequence: CASSQWGLEGGEQFF. CDR3 DNA: TGTGCCAGCAGCCAATGGGGTCTGGAGGGAGGTGAGCAGTTCTTC.

The rearrangement uses TRBV5-1 and TRBJ2-7; a weak D match, TRBD1 (5 bases). This CDR3 has 14 residues. Germline V gene lookup returns CDR1 SGHRS and CDR2 YFSETQ. Between the trimmed V and J ends, which lost 4 bases and 0 bases, there was a span of 11 bases. The CDR3: CASSRQDTSYEQYF. The CDR3 bases are TGCGCCAGCAGCCGGCAGGACACCTCCTACGAGCAGTACTTC.

This rearrangement joins TRBV7-2 to TRBJ1-5, with TRBD1 matching over 8 bases. The trim removed 5 bases at V and 6 bases at J, leaving 9 bases unmatched. This CDR3 comprises 15 residues. Germline V gene lookup returns CDR1 SGHTA and CDR2 FQGNSA. The CDR3 sequence: CASSKSQGAGQPQHF. The CDR3, as DNA: TGTGCCAGCAGCAAATCTCAGGGGGCTGGTCAGCCCCAGCATTTT.

The CDR3 DNA reads as TGCGCCAGCAGCTCCGTTGGGCTCGGCTACACCTTC. It codes for CASSSVGLGYTF. The chain couples TRBV5-1 to TRBJ1-2; D is unresolved. CDR1 SGHRS and CDR2 YFSETQ come from the germline V gene. The CDR3 extends over 12 amino acids. Trimming removed 3 bases at V and 8 bases at J, with 11 bases between.

The CDR3 is CASSQGRREGHEQFF. CDR3 nucleotides: TGTGCCAGCAGCCAAGGCAGGCGGGAGGGCCATGAGCAGTTCTTC. This chain uses TRBV3-1 (or the pseudogene TRBV3-2) with TRBJ2-1, with 9 bases matching TRBD2. The CDR3 has 15 residues. With 1 base clipped from V and 8 bases from J, the junction kept 6 bases outside the gene matches. Germline V gene lookup returns CDR1 LGHDT and CDR2 YNNKEL (reference sequence).

This chain links TRBV7-2 with TRBJ1-1; the D is unclear. There are 12 residues in the CDR3. Per the germline V gene, CDR1 is SGHTA and CDR2 is FQGNSA. V gave up 6 bases and J gave up 5 bases, with 10 bases separating them. CDR3 residues: CASRPGGTEAFF. CDR3 nucleotide sequence: TGTGCCAGCAGACCCGGAGGGACTGAAGCTTTCTTT.

This rearrangement joins TRBV14 to TRBJ1-3; D unclear. The length of the CDR3 is 19 residues. V lost 0 bases, J lost 5 bases, and 23 bases lay in between. The V gene's germline CDR1 is SGHDN and CDR2 FVKESK. This chain's CDR3 is CASSQESRSPTFVRNTIYF. The CDR3 coding sequence is TGTGCCAGCAGCCAAGAGAGTCGTAGCCCTACCTTTGTTCGAAACACCATATATTTT. The variable domain in full, completed from reference TRBV14 and TRBJ1-3, reads EAGVTQFPSHSVIEKGQTVTLRCDPISGHDNLYWYRRVMGKEIKFLLHFVKESKQDESGMPNNRFLAERTGGTYSTLKVQPAELEDSGVYFCASSQESRSPTFVRNTIYFGEGSWLTVV.

About this clone: At one of its ends the junction is not consistent with the germline gene, which may arise from a read error. The chain combines TRBV7-7 with TRBJ2-2; TRBD2 is a possible D gene (5 bases). The germline CDR1 and CDR2 sequences are SSHAT and FNYEAQ (reference sequence). The CDR3 sequence is 14 residues long. The CDR3 sequence is CASSFGENTGELFF. The CDR3 DNA reads as TGTGCTAGCAGCTTCGGGGAAAACACCGGGGAGCTGTTTTTT.

V is TRBV19 and J is TRBJ1-3, with 8 bases matching TRBD1. Losses at the gene ends were 7 bases for V and 2 bases for J; bases not matched to a gene: 4. Germline V gene lookup returns CDR1 LNHDA and CDR2 SQIVND (reference sequence). The CDR3 is 14 amino acids. CDR3 DNA sequence: TGTGCCAGTACCCCGACAGGGGCTGGAAACACCATATATTTT. Translation gives CASTPTGAGNTIYF.

The gene calls are TRBV29-1 and TRBJ2-1; TRBD2 agrees at 8 bases. V dropped 5 bases and J dropped 5; count of bases not matched to a gene: 2. Looked up from germline, CDR1 is SQVTM and CDR2 is ANQGSEA. The CDR3 loop spans 12 amino acids. The CDR3 here is CSVKLADNEQFF. DNA for the CDR3: TGCAGCGTTAAACTAGCGGACAATGAGCAGTTCTTC.

The gene calls are TRBV7-9 and TRBJ1-6; D is perhaps TRBD1 (6 bases). Per the germline V gene, CDR1 is SEHNR and CDR2 is FQNEAQ (reference sequence). The CDR3 extends over 15 amino acids. V lost 5 bases and J 8 bases, leaving 16 bases between the germline ends. CDR3 nucleotide sequence: TGTGCCAGCAGCCCCATACGGACAGAGGATTCACCCCTCCACTTT. Translated: CASSPIRTEDSPLHF.

The gene calls are TRBV5-5 and TRBJ2-7, with unresolved D. CDR1 SGHKS and CDR2 YYEKEE come from the germline V gene (reference sequence). CDR3 length: 14 residues. Between the trimmed V and J ends, which lost 0 bases and 0 bases, there was a span of 7 bases. This CDR3 is CASSLAAVSYEQYF. DNA of the CDR3: TGTGCCAGCAGCTTGGCGGCGGTCTCCTACGAGCAGTACTTC.